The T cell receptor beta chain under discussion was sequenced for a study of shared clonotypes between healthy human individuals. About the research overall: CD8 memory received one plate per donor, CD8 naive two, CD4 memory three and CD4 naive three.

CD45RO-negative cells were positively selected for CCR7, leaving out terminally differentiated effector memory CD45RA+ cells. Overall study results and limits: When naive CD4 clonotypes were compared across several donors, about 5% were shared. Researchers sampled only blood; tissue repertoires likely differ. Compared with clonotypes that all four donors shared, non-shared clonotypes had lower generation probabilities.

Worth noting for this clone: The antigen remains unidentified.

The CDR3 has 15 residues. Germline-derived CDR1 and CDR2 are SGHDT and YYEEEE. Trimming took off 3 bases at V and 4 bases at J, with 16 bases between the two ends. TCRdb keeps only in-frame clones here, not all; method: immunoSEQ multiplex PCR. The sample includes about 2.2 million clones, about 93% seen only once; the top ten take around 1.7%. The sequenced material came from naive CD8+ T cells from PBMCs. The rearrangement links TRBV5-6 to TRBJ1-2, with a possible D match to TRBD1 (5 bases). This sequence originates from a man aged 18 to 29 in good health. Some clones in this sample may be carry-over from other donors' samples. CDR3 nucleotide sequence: TGTGCCAGCAGCTCGGGGACGGCCGTCGGCTATGGCTACACCTTC. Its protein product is CASSSGTAVGYGYTF.